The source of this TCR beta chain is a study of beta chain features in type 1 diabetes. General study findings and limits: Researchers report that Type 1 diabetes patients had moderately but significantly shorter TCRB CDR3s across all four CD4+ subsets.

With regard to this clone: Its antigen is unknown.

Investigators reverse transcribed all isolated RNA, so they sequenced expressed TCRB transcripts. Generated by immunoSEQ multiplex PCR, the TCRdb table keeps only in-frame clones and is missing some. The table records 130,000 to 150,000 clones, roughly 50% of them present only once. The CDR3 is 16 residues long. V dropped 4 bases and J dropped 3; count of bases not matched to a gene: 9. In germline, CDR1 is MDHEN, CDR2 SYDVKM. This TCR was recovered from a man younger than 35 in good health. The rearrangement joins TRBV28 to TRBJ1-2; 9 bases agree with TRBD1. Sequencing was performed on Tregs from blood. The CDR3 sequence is CASSSTGTGYYYGYTF. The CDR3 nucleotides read TGTGCCAGCAGTTCCACCGGGACAGGGTACTACTATGGCTACACCTTC.